A selection of T cell receptor beta chains follows, all from one sample in a study of T-cell memory formation after mild COVID-19. TCRdb independently ran MiXCR on the 5' RACE reads; one entry per CDR3 protein. The sample yields hundreds of thousands of distinct CDR3 sequences, 25% to 30% seen once. Sequencing input: PBMCs or a T cell subset sorted from them (not recorded which). The receptor source for this set is an adult woman who had mild COVID-19 (a few samples of this study predate the infection). Cell type and time point are not known. CDR3s include the opening cysteine and the closing phenylalanine or tryptophan. The D gene is left open where the match is weak. Expanded clones are given a class, and other clones once, few, many or no size at all.

>.|TRBV25-1|few|TRBJ1-2
TGTGCCAGCAGTGACGGCCGCTATGGCTACACCTTC
CASSDGRYGYTF
>.|TRBV5-1|.|TRBJ2-3
TGCGCCAGCAGCTTGTGGGACCGTCTAACAGATACGCAGTATTTT
CASSLWDRLTDTQYF
>TRBD2|TRBV12-3/TRBV12-4|.|TRBJ2-1
TGTGCCAGCAGCCGGACGGCCTCCGGGACTAGCGGGGGAGGAGGACGGCAGTTCTTC
CASSRTASGTSGGGGRQFF
>TRBD1|TRBV5-1|.|TRBJ1-4
TGCGCCAGCAGCACAGGACAGGATGAAAAACTGTTTTTT
CASSTGQDEKLFF
>TRBD2|TRBV14|.|TRBJ2-7
TGTGCCAGCAGCCACCAAGCGGGAAGCTCCTACGAGCAGTACTTC
CASSHQAGSSYEQYF
>TRBD1|TRBV7-8|few|TRBJ2-7
TGTGCCAGCACCAGGGACAGCGAGTACGAGCAGTACTTC
CASTRDSEYEQYF
>TRBD1|TRBV7-8|.|TRBJ1-4
TGTGCCAGCAGCTCCGCTCACAGGGGGCCCCAAGAAAAACTGTTTTTT
CASSSAHRGPQEKLFF
>.|TRBV7-2|many|TRBJ1-1
TGTGCCAGCAGCTATGACAGGAACACTGAAGCTTTCTTT
CASSYDRNTEAFF
>TRBD2|TRBV6-5|.|TRBJ2-1
TGTGCCAGCAGTACCGGGGTAGCGGGCTTACTGGAGGGGCCTAACAATGAGCAGTTCTTC
CASSTGVAGLLEGPNNEQFF
>TRBD1|TRBV7-9|.|TRBJ1-2
TGTGCCAGCAGCGCACTCGACAGGGGCTATGGCTACACCTTC
CASSALDRGYGYTF
>.|TRBV18|.|TRBJ2-7
TGTGCCAGCTCACCGATGTCCTACGAGCAGTACTTC
CASSPMSYEQYF
>TRBD2|TRBV20-1|.|TRBJ2-1
TGCAGTGCTAGAGCCCCGGGACTAGGCCCGGAAAGCTCCTACAATGAGCAGTTCTTC
CSARAPGLGPESSYNEQFF
>TRBD1|TRBV4-1|.|TRBJ2-3
TGCGCCAGCAGCCAAGACTCCACAGGGGGGTGGGATACGCAGTATTTT
CASSQDSTGGWDTQYF
>.|TRBV7-9|.|TRBJ2-2
TGTGCCAGCAGCTTAGCGTTGCTCCAGGGGCTGTTTTTT
CASSLALLQGLFF
>.|TRBV6-2/TRBV6-3|.|TRBJ2-7
TGTGCCAGCAGTTACCCCTTGTACGAGCAGTACTTC
CASSYPLYEQYF
>.|TRBV16|.|TRBJ2-7
TGTGCCAGCAGCCACGCCAGCGTCTTCTCCTACGAGCAGTACTTC
CASSHASVFSYEQYF
>.|TRBV6-2/TRBV6-3|few|TRBJ2-4
TGTGCCAGCAGTTACTCGCCGGGGTCTCCCTCCACTCTTCAGTACTTC
CASSYSPGSPSTLQYF
>TRBD1|TRBV5-1|.|TRBJ2-2
TGCGCCAGCAGCCTCGGGACAGATTACACCGGGGAGCTGTTTTTT
CASSLGTDYTGELFF
>.|TRBV20-1|few|TRBJ2-5
TGCAGTGCTAGAGAATACTCAGGGTGGTACCAAGAGACCCAGTACTTC
CSAREYSGWYQETQYF
>TRBD2|TRBV7-8|.|TRBJ2-1
TGTGCCAGCAGCGCCCCTTTAGCGGGCCAGTTCTTC
CASSAPLAGQFF
>.|TRBV5-4|.|TRBJ2-7
TGTGCCAGCAGCTTGCGGGGGACCTACGAGCAGTACTTC
CASSLRGTYEQYF
>.|TRBV6-5|.|TRBJ2-1
TGTGCCAGCAGTCGTAGGGTAAGCGGTGAGCAGTTCTTC
CASSRRVSGEQFF
>.|TRBV29-1|.|TRBJ2-3
TGCAGCTCGCAACTAGCTTTAGGCACAGATACGCAGTATTTT
CSSQLALGTDTQYF
>.|TRBV6-5|.|TRBJ2-3
TGTGCCAGCAGTCCACTAACCTCGCCTAGCACAGATACGCAGTATTTT
CASSPLTSPSTDTQYF
>.|TRBV12-3/TRBV12-4|.|TRBJ2-7
TGTGCCAGCAGTTTCATCGGCGCAGGCTCCTACGAGCAGTACTTC
CASSFIGAGSYEQYF
>.|TRBV2|.|TRBJ2-5
TGTGCCAGCAGAACCTTCTGGGGCGTACAAGAGACCCAGTACTTC
CASRTFWGVQETQYF
>TRBD1|TRBV12-3/TRBV12-4|few|TRBJ2-3
TGTGCCAGCAGAACCGGGACAGGAGGGGATACGCAGTATTTT
CASRTGTGGDTQYF
>.|TRBV12-3/TRBV12-4|.|TRBJ1-2
TGTGCCAGCAGTTTTAGCAATAACTATGGCTACACCTTC
CASSFSNNYGYTF
>TRBD1|TRBV7-6|few|TRBJ1-4
TGTGCCAGCAGCCCGGGACAGGATAGTGAAAAACTGTTTTTT
CASSPGQDSEKLFF
>.|TRBV20-1|.|TRBJ2-2
TGCAGTGCTAGAGATTTGGGCAGGGCCAACACCGGGGAGCTGTTTTTT
CSARDLGRANTGELFF
>TRBD2|TRBV5-6|.|TRBJ2-7
TGTGCCAGCAGCTTGGGACTAGCGGGGGCCGAGCAGTACTTC
CASSLGLAGAEQYF
>TRBD1|TRBV24-1|.|TRBJ1-6
TGTGCCACCAGTGAACCCTCCACAGTCCCGGGACAGGGAGATGATTCACCCCTCCACTTT
CATSEPSTVPGQGDDSPLHF
>TRBD2|TRBV15|few|TRBJ2-7
TGTGCCACCAGCAGGGGCGGGAGTTCCTACGAGCAGTACTTC
CATSRGGSSYEQYF
>.|TRBV27|.|TRBJ2-7
TGTGCCAGCAGTTCCGGCGCAGGGCTCCCCTACGAGCAGTACTTC
CASSSGAGLPYEQYF
>TRBD1|TRBV5-1|few|TRBJ2-4
TGCGCCAGCAGCCGAGGGACAGGGGAAGCCAAAAACATTCAGTACTTC
CASSRGTGEAKNIQYF
>.|TRBV20-1|few|TRBJ2-7
TGCAGTGCCCTACCTATTGACAACTCCTACGAGCAGTACTTC
CSALPIDNSYEQYF
>.|TRBV25-1|few|TRBJ2-7
TGTGCCAGCAGTCGGCCGGCAGCCAAGGACGAGCAGTACTTC
CASSRPAAKDEQYF
>.|TRBV3-1|.|TRBJ1-1
TGTGCCAGCCGGGGGGCCGCTGAAGCTTTCTTT
CASRGAAEAFF
>TRBD1|TRBV7-2|.|TRBJ2-1
TGTGCCAGCAGCTTAGGGGGGACAGCTGGGGAGCAGTTCTTC
CASSLGGTAGEQFF
>.|TRBV5-1|few|TRBJ2-1
TGCGCCAGCATGGTGGACGCCCGGGAGCAGTTCTTC
CASMVDAREQFF
>TRBD2|TRBV4-3|few|TRBJ2-1
TGCGCCAGCAGCCAAGATCCAGCGGGAGGGGGTCGAAATGAGCAGTTCTTC
CASSQDPAGGGRNEQFF
>TRBD2|TRBV5-1|.|TRBJ2-5
TGCGCCAGCAGTACCGGGACTAGCGGGGATCAAGAGACCCAGTACTTC
CASSTGTSGDQETQYF
>.|TRBV20-1|.|TRBJ1-5
TGCAGTGCTCCCGGACGTAGCAATCAGCCCCAGCATTTT
CSAPGRSNQPQHF
>TRBD2|TRBV12-3/TRBV12-4|.|TRBJ2-7
TGTGCCAGCAGCCCAGGCCCGACTAGCGGGCTTAACGAGCAGTACTTC
CASSPGPTSGLNEQYF
>TRBD2|TRBV4-3|.|TRBJ2-1
TGCGCCAGCAGCCAAGTAGCGGGAGGGAGGTACAATGAGCAGTTCTTC
CASSQVAGGRYNEQFF
>TRBD2|TRBV11-1|.|TRBJ2-6
TGTGCCAGCAGCCAATTTAGTACTAGCGGGAGAAGTTACGCCAACGTCCTGACTTTC
CASSQFSTSGRSYANVLTF
>TRBD2|TRBV4-3|few|TRBJ2-1
TGCGCCAGCAGTCAAAATCCCTCGGGACTAGCGGGAGTTAATGAGCAGTTCTTC
CASSQNPSGLAGVNEQFF
>TRBD1|TRBV29-1|.|TRBJ2-7
TGCAGCGTTGATACAGGGGCCTACGAGCAGTACTTC
CSVDTGAYEQYF
>TRBD2|TRBV7-2|few|TRBJ2-1
TGTGCCAGCAGCCCAGCGGGACTGCTTGGGTTCTTC
CASSPAGLLGFF
>TRBD2|TRBV14|.|TRBJ2-7
TGTGCCAGCAGCCAGGACAATGGCGGGGGGGAGCAGTACTTC
CASSQDNGGGEQYF
>TRBD2|TRBV3-1|few|TRBJ2-3
TGTGCCAGCAGCCAAGGAGACTATCTTGCGGGGGTAAGCACAGATACGCAGTATTTT
CASSQGDYLAGVSTDTQYF
>.|TRBV5-1|.|TRBJ1-6
TGCGCCAGCAGCTTGGTGGTTGATTCACCCCTCCACTTT
CASSLVVDSPLHF
>TRBD1|TRBV7-9|.|TRBJ1-2
TGTGCCAGCAGCTTAGGGGTGGAAGCTGGGACAGGGGAATCTAACTATGGCTACACCTTC
CASSLGVEAGTGESNYGYTF
>.|TRBV19|few|TRBJ1-1
TGTGCCAGTAGTATATACGGACAGCTGAACACTGAAGCTTTCTTT
CASSIYGQLNTEAFF
>.|TRBV7-3|few|TRBJ2-3
TGTGCCAGCACAAGGGGGGGGTCGGAAGATACGCAGTATTTT
CASTRGGSEDTQYF